This paragraph reports one T cell receptor beta chain. Its antigen remains unidentified. The junction differs from germline at one of its ends, possibly a read error. This sample was included in a study of cytomegalovirus exposure and HLA in healthy donors. Notes on the study in general: When presence/absence was analysed, sequencing depth was taken to be roughly uniform across donors.

Both 60 Vbeta primers and 13 Jbeta primers went into the PCR. Data came from immunoSEQ multiplex PCR; TCRdb stores just in-frame clones and leaves some out. The table records about 160,000 clones, around four fifths of them present only once. CDR3 length equals 16 residues. Germline V gene data show CDR1 as SGHNT and CDR2 as YYREEE (reference sequence). The sequenced sample was PBMCs. The chain recombines TRBV5-4 with TRBJ2-3; D uncertain. The clonotype comes from a woman aged 25 to 45 in good health and CMV-seronegative. CDR3 sequence reads: CASGLAATQLTDTQYF. CDR3 coding DNA: TGTGCCAGCGGCTTGGCCGCGACTCAACTCACAGATACGCAGTATTTT.